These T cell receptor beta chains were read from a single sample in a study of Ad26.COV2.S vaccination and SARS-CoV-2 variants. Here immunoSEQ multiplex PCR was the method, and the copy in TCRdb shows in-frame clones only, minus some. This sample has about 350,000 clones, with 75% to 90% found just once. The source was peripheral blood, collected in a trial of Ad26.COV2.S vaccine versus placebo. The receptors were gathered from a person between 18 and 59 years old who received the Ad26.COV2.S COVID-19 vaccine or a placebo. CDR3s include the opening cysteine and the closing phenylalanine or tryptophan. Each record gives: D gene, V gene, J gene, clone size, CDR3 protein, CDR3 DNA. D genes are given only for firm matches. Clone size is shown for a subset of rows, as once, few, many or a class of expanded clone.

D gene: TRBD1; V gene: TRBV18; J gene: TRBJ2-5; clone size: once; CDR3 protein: CASSPQGGAETQYF; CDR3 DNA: TGTGCCAGCTCACCGCAAGGGGGCGCGGAGACCCAGTACTTC
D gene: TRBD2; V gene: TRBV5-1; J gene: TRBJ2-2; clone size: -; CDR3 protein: CASSSSSGSGGELFF; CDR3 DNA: TGCGCCAGCAGCTCTTCTAGCGGGAGTGGCGGGGAGCTGTTTTTT
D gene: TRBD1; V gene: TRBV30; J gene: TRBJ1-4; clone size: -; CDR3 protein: CAWSVDRGNEKLFF; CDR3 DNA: TGTGCCTGGAGTGTCGACAGGGGTAATGAAAAACTGTTTTTT
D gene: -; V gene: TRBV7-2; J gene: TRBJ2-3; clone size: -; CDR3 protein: CASSWKRSTDTQYF; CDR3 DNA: TGTGCCAGCAGCTGGAAGCGAAGCACAGATACGCAGTATTTT
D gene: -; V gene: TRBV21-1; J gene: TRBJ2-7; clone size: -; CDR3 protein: CASFSRGNLSDEQYF; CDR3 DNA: TGTGCCAGCTTTTCTCGGGGGAATCTAAGTGACGAGCAGTACTTC
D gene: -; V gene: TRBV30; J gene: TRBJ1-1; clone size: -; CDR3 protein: CAWIQGREAFF; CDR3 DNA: TGTGCCTGGATTCAGGGAAGGGAAGCTTTCTTT
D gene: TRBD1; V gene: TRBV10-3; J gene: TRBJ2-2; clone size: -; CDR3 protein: CAISDRGTGELFF; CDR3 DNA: TGTGCCATCAGCGACAGGGGGACCGGGGAGCTGTTTTTT
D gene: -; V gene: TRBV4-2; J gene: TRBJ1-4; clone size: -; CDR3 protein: CASSPQDRVPGEKLFF; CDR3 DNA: TGTGCCAGCAGCCCACAGGACCGGGTCCCCGGGGAAAAACTGTTTTTT
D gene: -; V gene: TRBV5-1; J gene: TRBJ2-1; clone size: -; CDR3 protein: CASSLGSGGSYNEQFF; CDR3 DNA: TGCGCCAGCAGCTTGGGGAGTGGCGGCTCCTACAATGAGCAGTTCTTC
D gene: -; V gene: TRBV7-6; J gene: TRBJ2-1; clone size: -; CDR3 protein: CASSLGQGEGEQFF; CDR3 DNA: TGTGCCAGCAGCTTAGGGCAGGGCGAGGGTGAGCAGTTCTTC
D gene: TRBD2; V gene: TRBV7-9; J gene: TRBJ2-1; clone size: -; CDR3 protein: CASSGGDNEQFF; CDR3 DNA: TGTGCCAGCAGCGGGGGGGACAATGAGCAGTTCTTC
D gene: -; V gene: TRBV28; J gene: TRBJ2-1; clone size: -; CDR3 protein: CASSPTLLLGYNEQFF; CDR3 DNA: TGTGCCAGCAGCCCAACCCTCCTACTAGGATACAATGAGCAGTTCTTC
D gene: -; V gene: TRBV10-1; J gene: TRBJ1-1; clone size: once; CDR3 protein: CASSDGFSSNTEAFF; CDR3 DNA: TGCGCCAGCAGTGACGGATTTTCCTCGAACACTGAAGCTTTCTTT
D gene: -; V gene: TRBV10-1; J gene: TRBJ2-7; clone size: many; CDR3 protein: CASAPGHLYEQYF; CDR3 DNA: TGCGCCAGCGCCCCGGGACACCTTTACGAGCAGTACTTC
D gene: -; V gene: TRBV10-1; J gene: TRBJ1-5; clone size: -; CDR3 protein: CASNPRDTRNQPQHF; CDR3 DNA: TGCGCCAGCAACCCCCGGGACACCCGCAATCAGCCCCAGCATTTT
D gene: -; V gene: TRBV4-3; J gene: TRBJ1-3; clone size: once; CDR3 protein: CASSQGAGAGNTIYF; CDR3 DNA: TGCGCCAGCAGCCAAGGGGCCGGGGCCGGAAACACCATATATTTT
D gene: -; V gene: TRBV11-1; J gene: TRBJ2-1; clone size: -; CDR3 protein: CASSGRTGRAYNEQFF; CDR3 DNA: TGTGCCAGCAGCGGGCGGACAGGGAGGGCCTACAATGAGCAGTTCTTC
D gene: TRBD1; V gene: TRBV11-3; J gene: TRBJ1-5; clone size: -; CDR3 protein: CASSFGDRDQPQHF; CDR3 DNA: TGTGCCAGCAGCTTTGGGGACAGAGATCAGCCCCAGCATTTT
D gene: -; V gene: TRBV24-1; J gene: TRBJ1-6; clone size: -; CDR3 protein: CATSNIPGLNNSPLHF; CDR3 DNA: TGTGCCACCAGCAACATCCCCGGACTGAATAATTCACCCCTCCACTTT
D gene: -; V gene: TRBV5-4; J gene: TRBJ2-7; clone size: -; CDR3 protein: CASSRWGNYEQYF; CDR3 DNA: TGTGCCAGCAGCCGATGGGGAAACTACGAGCAGTACTTC
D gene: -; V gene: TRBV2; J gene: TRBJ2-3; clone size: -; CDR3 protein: CASSERLGGTDTQYF; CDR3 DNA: TGTGCCAGCAGTGAAAGACTAGGCGGCACAGATACGCAGTATTTT
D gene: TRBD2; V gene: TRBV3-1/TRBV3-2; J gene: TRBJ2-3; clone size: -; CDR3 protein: CASSQGTSGTDTQYF; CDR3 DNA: TGTGCCAGCAGCCAAGGGACTAGCGGCACAGATACGCAGTATTTT
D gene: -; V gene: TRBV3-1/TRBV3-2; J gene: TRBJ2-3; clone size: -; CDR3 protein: CASSPFLMADAQYF; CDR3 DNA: TGTGCCAGCAGCCCTTTTTTGATGGCAGATGCGCAGTATTTT
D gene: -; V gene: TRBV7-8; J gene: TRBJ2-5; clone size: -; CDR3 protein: CASSLSLQETQYF; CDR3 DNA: TGTGCCAGCAGCTTATCCCTCCAAGAGACCCAGTACTTC
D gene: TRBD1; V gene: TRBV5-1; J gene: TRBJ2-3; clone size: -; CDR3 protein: CASSLGDRGLRGDTQYF; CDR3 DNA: TGCGCCAGCAGCTTGGGGGACAGGGGCCTCCGGGGGGATACGCAGTATTTT
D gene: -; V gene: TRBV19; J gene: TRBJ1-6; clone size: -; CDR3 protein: CASSISQANNSPLHF; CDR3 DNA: TGTGCCAGTAGTATATCCCAAGCCAATAATTCACCCCTCCACTTT
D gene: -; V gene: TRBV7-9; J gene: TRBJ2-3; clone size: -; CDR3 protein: CASSSRTTSTDTQYF; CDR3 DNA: TGTGCCAGCAGCTCAAGGACCACTAGCACAGATACGCAGTATTTT